What follows are 30 T cell receptor beta chains derived from one specimen sequenced in a study of blood T cell repertoires in COVID-19. The protocol was immunoSEQ multiplex PCR, while the TCRdb copy is restricted to in-frame clones and leaves out a portion. The sample shows approximately 92,000 clones, more than 75% of them seen only once. The specimen sequenced was peripheral blood. The receptors originated from a man older than 75 with acute or convalescent COVID-19.

This sequence joins TRBV29-1 and TRBJ1-4; weak D call: TRBD1 (5 bases). V lost 6 bases and J 8 bases, leaving 10 bases between the germline ends. The CDR3 runs to 11 residues. Per the germline V gene, CDR1 is SQVTM and CDR2 is ANQGSEA. CDR3 DNA sequence: TGCAGCGTGTCCAGGGTGGAAAAACTGTTTTTT. Its protein product is CSVSRVEKLFF.

J is TRBJ2-2 and V is TRBV4-1; no clear D. Germline V gene sequence: CDR1 MGHRA, CDR2 YSYEKL. This CDR3 is 15 amino acids long. The V and J ends lost 4 bases and 6 bases respectively, with 15 bases between them. The CDR3 DNA sequence: TGCGCCAGCAGCCGCGAGTGGTACCTCGCCGGGGAGCTGTTTTTT. It yields the protein CASSREWYLAGELFF.

V usage is TRBV28 and J usage is TRBJ2-5; 8 nucleotides align to TRBD2. The CDR3 loop spans 17 amino acids. Per germline, CDR1 MDHEN and CDR2 SYDVKM. Losses at the gene ends were 2 bases for V and 3 bases for J; bases not matched to a gene: 11. The CDR3 protein is CASSLVRDSGVKETQYF. The CDR3 bases are TGTGCCAGCAGTTTAGTGAGGGATAGCGGGGTTAAAGAGACCCAGTACTTC. The variable domain in full, with the rest retrieved from reference TRBV28 and TRBJ2-5, is DVKVTQSSRYLVKRTGEKVFLECVQDMDHENMFWYRQDPGLGLRLIYFSYDVKMKEKGDIPEGYSVSREKKERFSLILESASTNQTSMYLCASSLVRDSGVKETQYFGPGTRLLVL.

DNA of the CDR3: TGCGCCAGCAGCCAGTCCTCTCATGCCGCGGGTAACAATGAGCAGTTCTTC. Its translation: CASSQSSHAAGNNEQFF. The chain couples TRBV4-3 to TRBJ2-1, with D maybe TRBD2 (5 bases). Trimming took 3 bases from V and 5 from J, leaving 20 bases between them. The CDR3 consists of 17 residues. CDR1 and CDR2 from the germline V gene are LGHNA and YSLEER.

This clone was seen once. The V call is TRBV5-5, the J call TRBJ1-1; no clear D. The CDR3 sequence is 16 residues long. V lost 0 bases and J 4 bases, leaving 16 bases between the germline ends. Per the germline V gene, CDR1 is SGHKS and CDR2 is YYEKEE (reference sequence). The CDR3 region has the DNA TGTGCCAGCAGCTTGGTTGTGACTCGCATGGGCACTGAAGCTTTCTTT. Protein sequence: CASSLVVTRMGTEAFF. Using reference TRBV5-5 and TRBJ1-1 for the parts outside the CDR3, the full variable domain is DAGVTQSPTHLIKTRGQQVTLRCSPISGHKSVSWYQQVLGQGPQFIFQYYEKEERGRGNFPDRFSARQFPNYSSELNVNALLLGDSALYLCASSLVVTRMGTEAFFGQGTRLTVV.

The chain links TRBV30 to TRBJ1-1, with TRBD1 matching 8 bases. This CDR3 comprises 14 residues. With V trimmed by 2 bases and J by 3 bases, 5 bases remained unmatched. Germline V gene data show CDR1 as GTSNPN and CDR2 as SVGIG (reference sequence). The CDR3 DNA reads as TGTGCCTGGAGTTGGACAGGGTCGGACACTGAAGCTTTCTTT. Translated: CAWSWTGSDTEAFF.

The gene calls are TRBV6-2 or TRBV6-3 and TRBJ2-4; TRBD1 agrees at 7 bases. Germline V lookup: CDR1 MNHEY, CDR2 SVGEGT. V was clipped by 0 bases and J by 0 bases; unmatched bases: 8. The CDR3 runs 18 residues. CDR3 bases: TGTGCCAGCAGTTACTCGCAGGGGACAGCGCAAGCCAAAAACATTCAGTACTTC. This sequence encodes CASSYSQGTAQAKNIQYF.

The chain links TRBV24-1 to TRBJ1-2; D is perhaps TRBD1 (6 bases). The CDR3 is 13 residues long. V was clipped by 7 bases and J by 4 bases, with 12 bases between them. From germline, CDR1 is KGHDR and CDR2 SFDVKD. CDR3 sequence (DNA): TGTGCCACCAGCGGGGGGGCCTTCTATGGCTACACCTTC. Translation gives CATSGGAFYGYTF.

The rearrangement joins TRBV19 to TRBJ2-5, with 7 bases that match TRBD1. Germline V CDR1 and CDR2: LNHDA, SQIVND (reference sequence). V was pared by 4 bases and J by 5 bases, with 7 bases of the junction left unmatched. The CDR3 covers 14 residues. The CDR3 sequence is CASSTQTGLETQYF. CDR3 bases: TGTGCCAGTAGTACTCAGACAGGGCTGGAGACCCAGTACTTC. Drawing the rest from reference TRBV19 and TRBJ2-5, the complete variable domain is DGGITQSPKYLFRKEGQNVTLSCEQNLNHDAMYWYRQDPGQGLRLIYYSQIVNDFQKGDIAEGYSVSREKKESFPLTVTSAQKNPTAFYLCASSTQTGLETQYFGPGTRLLVL.

This chain joins TRBV4-3 and TRBJ2-2; TRBD2 agrees at 8 bases. The ends lost 0 bases at V and 0 bases at J; junction bases unmatched: 3. This CDR3 is built from 17 residues. CDR1 is LGHNA and CDR2 is YSLEER in the germline V gene. The CDR3 nucleotides read TGCGCCAGCAGCCAAGATTCGCGGGGGGCGAACACCGGGGAGCTGTTTTTT. Its translation is CASSQDSRGANTGELFF.

This rearrangement joins TRBV4-1 to TRBJ2-3; TRBD2 matches at 7 bases. The CDR3 consists of 17 residues. V shed 3 bases and J 1 base; nucleotides not matched to a gene: 10. The germline V gene encodes CDR1 MGHRA and CDR2 YSYEKL. CDR3 in DNA: TGCGCCAGCAGCCACGCGGGACTACACCAAGGCACAGATACGCAGTATTTT. Protein sequence: CASSHAGLHQGTDTQYF.

V and J are TRBV5-5 and TRBJ1-2; D ambiguous. The CDR3 contains 13 residues. Germline assignment: CDR1 SGHKS and CDR2 YYEKEE (reference sequence). Between the trimmed V and J ends, which lost 1 base and 8 bases, there was a span of 12 bases. The CDR3 region has the DNA TGTGCCAGCAGCTTGAATCCGGGTTCGGGCTACACCTTC. Translation gives CASSLNPGSGYTF.

This chain links TRBV27 with TRBJ1-6; 10 positions agree with TRBD1. Germline CDR1 reads MNHEY; CDR2 reads SMNVEV (reference sequence). CDR3 length equals 17 residues. V shed 6 bases, J shed 4 bases, and the junction held 9 bases outside the gene matches. The CDR3 protein is CASSLRGTGAYNSPLHF. The CDR3 DNA sequence: TGTGCCAGCAGCTTAAGGGGGACAGGGGCGTATAATTCACCCCTCCACTTT.

The CDR3 region has the DNA TGTGCCAGTAGTTCCACTCGGACAGGGAGCACTGAAGCTTTCTTT. Its protein is CASSSTRTGSTEAFF. The genes are TRBV19 and TRBJ1-1; 8 positions match TRBD1. The CDR3 length is 15 residues. Germline assignment: CDR1 LNHDA and CDR2 SQIVND (reference sequence). V lost 5 bases, J lost 4 bases, and 9 bases stayed unmatched. The whole variable domain, remainder taken from reference TRBV19 and TRBJ1-1, is DGGITQSPKYLFRKEGQNVTLSCEQNLNHDAMYWYRQDPGQGLRLIYYSQIVNDFQKGDIAEGYSVSREKKESFPLTVTSAQKNPTAFYLCASSSTRTGSTEAFFGQGTRLTVV.

V gene TRBV11-2 combines with J gene TRBJ2-2; 8 bases fit TRBD2. The CDR3 runs to 16 residues. Trimming cost V 5 bases and J 6 bases; bases outside gene matches: 11. The germline CDR1 and CDR2 sequences are SGHAT and FQNNGV. The CDR3 region has the DNA TGTGCCAGCAGCCCCCCGGGAGGGCGATTATCCGGGGAGCTGTTTTTT. As protein: CASSPPGGRLSGELFF.

V is TRBV30 and J is TRBJ2-1, with a possible D match to TRBD1 (5 bases). The CDR3 is 12 residues long. Deletions cut 1 base from V and 6 bases from J, with 7 bases between. Germline loops: CDR1 GTSNPN, CDR2 SVGIG (reference sequence). Here the CDR3 reads CAWSATGNEQFF. In DNA, the CDR3 is TGTGCCTGGAGTGCTACAGGCAATGAGCAGTTCTTC.

In this sample, this clone turned up a few times. This sequence joins TRBV5-1 and TRBJ2-1; possibly TRBD2 for D (5 bases). The V and J ends lost 3 bases and 3 bases respectively, with 13 bases between them. Germline loops: CDR1 SGHRS, CDR2 YFSETQ. This CDR3 has 15 amino acids. In DNA form, the CDR3 reads TGCGCCAGCAGCTCGTCCAGCGGCAACTACAATGAGCAGTTCTTC. This encodes CASSSSSGNYNEQFF.

This clone turned up a few times. V is TRBV5-5 and J is TRBJ1-2, with D unclear. Germline V gives CDR1 SGHKS, CDR2 YYEKEE (reference sequence). Trimming shortened V by 4 bases and J by 0 bases, and 7 bases separated the two germline ends. The CDR3 has 13 amino acids. The CDR3 nucleotides read TGTGCCAGCAGCAAGACAACTAACTATGGCTACACCTTC. It specifies CASSKTTNYGYTF.

This clone turned up a few times. The chain combines TRBV10-3 with TRBJ2-7; a possible D gene is TRBD1 (7 bases). The CDR3 is 14 amino acids. The germline V and J ends were trimmed by 4 bases and 1 base, with 11 bases remaining between them. From germline, CDR1 is ENHRY and CDR2 SYGVKD. CDR3 amino acids: CAISGRDSSYEQYF. The CDR3 DNA follows: TGTGCCATCAGTGGGAGGGACAGTTCCTACGAGCAGTACTTC.

The CDR3, as DNA: TGTGCCAGCAGCTTCTCTCAGGGGGGTGAAAAACTGTTTTTT. Translating it yields CASSFSQGGEKLFF. The chain is built from TRBV11-2 and TRBJ1-4; TRBD1 agrees at 7 bases. This CDR3 has 14 residues. V lost 3 bases and J lost 7; bases outside the gene matches: 5. Germline CDR1 SGHAT, CDR2 FQNNGV.

The V and J genes are TRBV4-3 and TRBJ2-7; tentatively, D is TRBD1 (5 bases). The CDR3 contains 15 residues. The V end lost 0 bases, the J end lost 6 bases, and 15 bases lay between the germline ends. CDR1 LGHNA and CDR2 YSLEER come from the germline V gene. The CDR3 loop is CASSQEAGKFSEQYF. In DNA form, the CDR3 reads TGCGCCAGCAGCCAAGAAGCAGGGAAGTTCAGCGAGCAGTACTTC.

The rearrangement joins TRBV24-1 to TRBJ2-7, with D possibly TRBD1 on 6 matching bases. The CDR3 length is 15 residues. Trimming stripped 5 bases from V and 4 bases from J, with 17 bases between. Germline CDR1 reads KGHDR; CDR2 reads SFDVKD. The CDR3 protein is CATSVGSGESYEQYF. The CDR3, as DNA: TGTGCCACCAGTGTCGGATCAGGGGAATCATACGAGCAGTACTTC.

This clone was seen only once. The rearrangement joins TRBV27 to TRBJ1-2, with D tentatively TRBD1 (6 bases). The V and J ends lost 4 bases and 5 bases respectively, with 20 bases between them. The CDR3 is 16 residues long. Germline V CDR1 and CDR2: MNHEY, SMNVEV (reference sequence). The CDR3 region is CASSSTPTGFRYGYTF. The CDR3 coding sequence is TGTGCCAGCAGTTCCACCCCCACAGGGTTTAGGTATGGCTACACCTTC.

The chain has TRBV9 and TRBJ2-3; 11 nucleotides match TRBD2. CDR3 size: 16 residues. With V trimmed by 0 bases and J by 7 bases, 7 bases remained unmatched. Looked up from germline, CDR1 is SGDLS and CDR2 is YYNGEE. The CDR3, as DNA: TGTGCCAGCAGCGTAGAACGTAGCGGGAGGGAGAATACGCAGTATTTT. This codes for CASSVERSGRENTQYF. Combining the CDR3 with reference TRBV9 and TRBJ2-3 gives the whole variable domain DSGVTQTPKHLITATGQRVTLRCSPRSGDLSVYWYQQSLDQGLQFLIQYYNGEERAKGNILERFSAQQFPDLHSELNLSSLELGDSALYFCASSVERSGRENTQYFGPGTRLTVL.

The chain links TRBV19 to TRBJ2-7, with D perhaps matching TRBD1 (6 bases). The CDR3 totals 15 residues. Between the trimmed V and J ends, which lost 1 base and 1 base, there was a span of 11 bases. Germline V gene sequence: CDR1 LNHDA, CDR2 SQIVND (reference sequence). CDR3 coding DNA: TGTGCCAGTAGTATAGGGACAGCACTGTCCTACGAGCAGTACTTC. Protein product: CASSIGTALSYEQYF.

The chain uses TRBV5-1 and TRBJ2-3; D remains unclear. Germline loops: CDR1 SGHRS, CDR2 YFSETQ. V was trimmed by 1 base and J by 1 base, leaving 7 bases between them. The CDR3 sequence is 14 residues long. Here the CDR3 reads CASSLSGRTDTQYF. The DNA of the CDR3 is TGCGCCAGCAGCTTGTCCGGTCGCACAGATACGCAGTATTTT.

This chain joins TRBV25-1 and TRBJ1-1; no firm D call. Germline V gives CDR1 MGHDK, CDR2 SYGVNS. The CDR3 contains 14 residues. V was cut by 3 bases and J by 0 bases, with 8 bases left in between. The CDR3 protein is CASSDQAMNTEAFF. The CDR3 region has the DNA TGTGCCAGCAGTGATCAGGCGATGAACACTGAAGCTTTCTTT.

V gene TRBV24-1 combines with J gene TRBJ2-2, with 9 bases aligning to TRBD1. Germline loops: CDR1 KGHDR, CDR2 SFDVKD. The CDR3 spans 16 residues. Trimming took 9 bases from V and 4 from J; bases not matched to a gene: 11. The CDR3 DNA is TGTGCCACCGCGGATAACAGGGGGCTCAGCACCGGGGAGCTGTTTTTT. Translating it yields CATADNRGLSTGELFF.

The V gene is TRBV7-9, the J gene TRBJ2-7, with D perhaps TRBD2 (5 bases). V was pared by 5 bases and J by 1 base, with 12 bases between. The CDR3 is made up of 14 amino acids. Germline lookup yields CDR1 SEHNR and CDR2 FQNEAQ (reference sequence). The CDR3 sequence is CASSRGLESYEQYF. CDR3 in DNA: TGTGCCAGCAGCAGAGGGTTAGAATCCTACGAGCAGTACTTC.

This clone has just a few counts. This CDR3 is CASSWDSSYEQYF. In nucleotides, the CDR3 is TGTGCCAGCAGCTGGGACAGCTCCTACGAGCAGTACTTC. The genes are TRBV7-2 and TRBJ2-7, with TRBD1 identical over 7 bases. Per the germline V gene, CDR1 is SGHTA and CDR2 is FQGNSA. J lost 0 bases, V lost 4 bases, and 0 bases had no gene match. The CDR3 spans 13 residues.